The rows below give T cell receptor beta chains drawn from one sample of a study of T cell clones after liver transplantation. Some clones are missing from TCRdb's copy, which holds only in-frame ones; the method was immunoSEQ multiplex PCR. The sample includes tens of thousands of clones, around nine tenths of them seen just once. Sequencing was performed on CD4+ T cells from blood, taken before liver transplant. Receptors originate from a human donor who received a liver transplant. The CDR3 runs from the conserved cysteine through the conserved F or W. Each record gives: V gene, D gene, J gene, clone size, CDR3 DNA, CDR3 protein. A D gene is named only where the DNA matches it firmly. Clone size is shown for a subset of rows, as once, few, many or a class of expanded clone.

V: TRBV11-2
D: TRBD2
J: TRBJ2-2
size: .
DNA: TGTGCCAGCAGCCCGACTAGCGGTAACACCGGGGAGCTGTTTTTT
CDR3: CASSPTSGNTGELFF

V: TRBV18
D: .
J: TRBJ2-7
size: .
DNA: TGTGCCAGCTCACCACCTCGAGGCGAGCAGTACTTC
CDR3: CASSPPRGEQYF

V: TRBV7-2
D: .
J: TRBJ2-7
size: .
DNA: TGTGCCAGCAGCGCTGGGGCGGAAGAATACTACGAGCAGTACTTC
CDR3: CASSAGAEEYYEQYF

V: TRBV9
D: .
J: TRBJ1-5
size: .
DNA: TGTGCCAGCGCCCCTCAGGGGAGCAATCAGCCCCAGCATTTT
CDR3: CASAPQGSNQPQHF

V: TRBV5-4
D: TRBD2
J: TRBJ2-3
size: .
DNA: TGTGCCAGCAGCTTAGGCGGGAGGGCCACAGATACGCAGTATTTT
CDR3: CASSLGGRATDTQYF

V: TRBV27
D: .
J: TRBJ1-2
size: .
DNA: TGTGCCAGCAGTTTAAAGCCCGACGGGAGGGGTGGCTACACCTTC
CDR3: CASSLKPDGRGGYTF

V: TRBV11-3
D: TRBD1
J: TRBJ2-6
size: .
DNA: TGTGCCAGCAGCCCCGGACAGGGCCTCACTGGGGCCAACGTCCTGACTTTC
CDR3: CASSPGQGLTGANVLTF

V: TRBV27
D: TRBD2
J: TRBJ2-3
size: .
DNA: TGTGCCAGCAGTTTATTAGCGGGAGGAGGAGTGCCTCGACCTACCAACACAGATACGCAGTATTTT
CDR3: CASSLLAGGGVPRPTNTDTQYF

V: TRBV7-2
D: TRBD1
J: TRBJ2-7
size: .
DNA: TGTGCCAGCAGCTCCGGGACAGGGTTCTACGAGCAGTACTTC
CDR3: CASSSGTGFYEQYF

V: TRBV2
D: .
J: TRBJ2-1
size: .
DNA: TGTGCCAGCAGTGAAGACCCCTCTATCCTGCAGTTCTTC
CDR3: CASSEDPSILQFF

V: TRBV11-2
D: .
J: TRBJ1-1
size: .
DNA: TGTGCCAGCAGCAATAAGAACACTGAAGCTTTCTTT
CDR3: CASSNKNTEAFF

V: TRBV5-6
D: TRBD2
J: TRBJ2-3
size: .
DNA: TGTGCCAGCAGCTTGGTGGCTAGCGGGAGGATAGATACGCAGTATTTT
CDR3: CASSLVASGRIDTQYF

V: TRBV18
D: .
J: TRBJ1-3
size: .
DNA: TGTGCCAGCTCCCCCGGGACGTCTGGAAACACCATATATTTT
CDR3: CASSPGTSGNTIYF

V: TRBV27
D: TRBD1
J: TRBJ1-5
size: once
DNA: TGTGCCAGCAGGCCACACAGGGGAGCAAATCAGCCCCAGCATTTT
CDR3: CASRPHRGANQPQHF

V: TRBV7-2
D: .
J: TRBJ1-2
size: .
DNA: TGTGCCAGCAGCCCGTTTGGGGCAAACTATGGCTACACCTTC
CDR3: CASSPFGANYGYTF

V: TRBV10-3
D: .
J: TRBJ2-7
size: .
DNA: TGTGCCATCAGTGAGTTACCTGCCAGTGGGCAAGGCCGGAAGTACTTC
CDR3: CAISELPASGQGRKYF

V: TRBV25-1
D: .
J: TRBJ2-5
size: .
DNA: TGTGCCAGCAGTGAATCTTTGGGGGGGACAGTGTCGGAGACCCAGTACTTC
CDR3: CASSESLGGTVSETQYF

V: TRBV4-3
D: TRBD1
J: TRBJ1-2
size: once
DNA: TGCGCCAGCAGCCACGCCGGGACAGAGCGAAATGGCTACACCTTC
CDR3: CASSHAGTERNGYTF

V: TRBV5-1
D: .
J: TRBJ2-7
size: once
DNA: TGCGCCAGCAGCTTGAACAGCCCTTTGGACGAGCAGTACTTC
CDR3: CASSLNSPLDEQYF

V: TRBV30
D: .
J: TRBJ2-5
size: .
DNA: TGTGCCTGGAGCGCCTACCCGGGTCGGGAGACCCAGTACTTC
CDR3: CAWSAYPGRETQYF

V: TRBV5-4
D: .
J: TRBJ2-1
size: .
DNA: TGTGCCAGCAGCTTGGTGCAGGGTACCTACAATGAGCAGTTCTTC
CDR3: CASSLVQGTYNEQFF

V: TRBV5-6
D: .
J: TRBJ1-1
size: .
DNA: TGTGCCAGCAGCTTGTTGAGTAGCCCCCAGGGTAGGGCTTTCTTT
CDR3: CASSLLSSPQGRAFF